What follows are 13 T cell receptor beta chains derived from one specimen sequenced in a study of T-cell memory formation after mild COVID-19 (dated by TCRdb to the early 2020s). Library preparation employed 5' RACE. TCRdb records Illumina NovaSeq 6000 as the sequencer. The public reads were quality trimmed at Q25 with fastp and then assembled into clones with MiXCR by TCRdb, keeping productive beta chains. Entries that share a CDR3 protein sequence are merged under the most common genes and DNA. For this sample the table gives nearly 110,000 distinct CDR3 sequences, of which roughly 12% were detected only once. Roughly 27% of the sample is in the top ten clones. The specimen sequenced was PBMCs or a T cell subset sorted from them (not recorded which). The receptors were gathered from an adult woman who had mild COVID-19 (a few samples of this study predate the infection). The sample titles of this study are shuffled in the database, so cell type and time point are left out; the donor was told from shared clones.

The CDR3 coding sequence is TGTGCCAGCAGTATCCAGGGAATAGGGTCGAACACTGAAGCTTTCTTT. Its protein product is CASSIQGIGSNTEAFF. The chain uses TRBV12-3 or TRBV12-4 and TRBJ1-1; possibly TRBD1 for D (5 bases). The CDR3 loop spans 16 amino acids. V dropped 5 bases and J dropped 1 base, with 17 bases sitting between them.

The sample holds many counts of this clonotype. The chain employs TRBV6-6 and TRBJ2-7; the match to TRBD2 covers 9 bases. Germline CDR1 is MNHNY and CDR2 is SVGAGI (reference sequence). The J segment lost 6 bases and the V segment lost 7 bases, leaving 10 bases of the junction unmatched. The CDR3 contains 14 residues. This chain's CDR3 is CASNTPGLAGEQYF. CDR3 DNA sequence: TGTGCCAGCAACACTCCGGGACTAGCAGGCGAGCAGTACTTC.

This clonotype was seen only a few times. The J gene is TRBJ2-1, the V gene TRBV7-8; D might be TRBD2 (5 bases). The CDR3 contains 15 residues. The V end lost 3 bases, the J end lost 2 bases, and 11 bases lay between the germline ends. The germline V gene has CDR1 SGHVS and CDR2 FQNEAQ. In nucleotides, the CDR3 is TGTGCCAGCAGCTTGAGGACTCAAACCTACAATGAGCAGTTCTTC. Its translation is CASSLRTQTYNEQFF.

This clonotype was counted at least ten times. The rearrangement uses TRBV11-1 and TRBJ1-2, with D possibly being TRBD1 (6 bases). Germline lookup yields CDR1 SGHAT and CDR2 FQDESV (reference sequence). This CDR3 spans 16 amino acids. The V end was cut by 4 bases, the J end by 5 bases, with 20 bases between. CDR3 amino acids: CASSSPLTGHLYGYTF. CDR3 DNA sequence: TGTGCCAGCAGCTCGCCCCTCACGGGACACCTATATGGCTACACCTTC. Using reference TRBV11-1 and TRBJ1-2 for the parts outside the CDR3, the full variable domain is EAEVAQSPRYKITEKSQAVAFWCDPISGHATLYWYRQILGQGPELLVQFQDESVVDDSQLPKDRFSAERLKGVDSTLKIQPAELGDSAMYLCASSSPLTGHLYGYTFGSGTRLTVV.

The V gene is TRBV9, the J gene TRBJ2-1; 11 nucleotides match TRBD2. Germline V gene lookup returns CDR1 SGDLS and CDR2 YYNGEE. CDR3 length: 17 amino acids. V shed 3 bases, J shed 2 bases, and the junction held 7 bases outside the gene matches. The CDR3 spells CASSATSGGLPYNEQFF. Here the CDR3 DNA reads TGTGCCAGCAGCGCAACTAGCGGGGGTCTCCCCTACAATGAGCAGTTCTTC.

This clonotype was found many times. The chain recombines TRBV7-6 with TRBJ2-1, with TRBD2 matching over 7 bases. Trimming took 1 base from V and 6 from J; bases not matched to a gene: 12. Germline V gene lookup returns CDR1 SGHVS and CDR2 FNYEAQ. This CDR3 is built from 17 residues. The CDR3 sequence is CASSLVEGGPASNEQFF. In DNA, the CDR3 is TGTGCCAGCAGCTTAGTAGAGGGAGGGCCGGCTTCCAATGAGCAGTTCTTC.

The chain is built from TRBV7-8 and TRBJ2-6; D remains ambiguous. V was cut by 0 bases and J by 0 bases, with 6 bases left in between. Germline CDR1 is SGHVS and CDR2 is FQNEAQ. The length of the CDR3 is 16 residues. CDR3 DNA sequence: TGTGCCAGCAGCTTAGCGCGTGCCTCTGGGGCCAACGTCCTGACTTTC. Protein product: CASSLARASGANVLTF.

There are a few counts of this clonotype. This rearrangement joins TRBV10-2 to TRBJ2-1, with D uncertain. Germline CDR1 and CDR2: WSHSY and SAAADI. V was cut by 2 bases and J by 5 bases, with 4 bases left in between. The CDR3 sequence is 12 residues long. CDR3 nucleotide sequence: TGCGCCAGCAGTGAGCTCAACAATGAGCAGTTCTTC. Translating gives CASSELNNEQFF.

The V call is TRBV7-6, the J call TRBJ2-1, with no clear D. In germline, CDR1 is SGHVS, CDR2 FNYEAQ. CDR3 size: 17 residues. Trimming cost V 0 bases and J 1 base, with 13 bases left between them. The CDR3 reads CASSLANSIGSYNEQFF. CDR3 nucleotides: TGTGCCAGCAGCTTAGCGAATAGTATAGGATCCTACAATGAGCAGTTCTTC.

In this sample, this clonotype turned up a few times. This sequence joins TRBV12-3 or TRBV12-4 and TRBJ1-2; 7 nucleotides line up with TRBD1. This CDR3 has 13 residues. J lost 4 bases, V lost 5 bases, and 4 bases had no gene match. CDR3 protein: CASSPTGSYGYTF. The CDR3 DNA reads as TGTGCCAGCAGTCCGACAGGGAGCTATGGCTACACCTTC.

V and J are TRBV5-1 and TRBJ2-3; TRBD1 agrees at 10 bases. Per germline, CDR1 SGHRS and CDR2 YFSETQ. This CDR3 spans 15 amino acids. The trim removed 2 bases at V and 5 bases at J, leaving 5 bases unmatched. CDR3 DNA sequence: TGCGCCAGCAGCTTCCGGGACAGGGGAATAGATACGCAGTATTTT. Translation: CASSFRDRGIDTQYF.

Only a few counts were recorded for this clonotype. This chain uses TRBV4-1 with TRBJ2-1; D gene uncertain. The CDR3 is 12 residues long. V was clipped by 0 bases and J by 7 bases, with 4 bases between them. The germline gives CDR1 MGHRA, CDR2 YSYEKL. Here the CDR3 reads CASSQDTNEQFF. In nucleotides, the CDR3 is TGCGCCAGCAGCCAAGATACGAATGAGCAGTTCTTC.

This clonotype occurred a few times. The rearrangement links TRBV19 to TRBJ1-2, with D possibly being TRBD1 (5 bases). CDR3 length: 13 residues. Germline CDR1 LNHDA, CDR2 SQIVND (reference sequence). The V and J ends lost 3 bases and 7 bases respectively, with 12 bases between them. CDR3 protein: CASSIPGLAGYTF. CDR3 coding DNA: TGTGCCAGTAGTATTCCGGGACTCGCTGGCTACACCTTC.